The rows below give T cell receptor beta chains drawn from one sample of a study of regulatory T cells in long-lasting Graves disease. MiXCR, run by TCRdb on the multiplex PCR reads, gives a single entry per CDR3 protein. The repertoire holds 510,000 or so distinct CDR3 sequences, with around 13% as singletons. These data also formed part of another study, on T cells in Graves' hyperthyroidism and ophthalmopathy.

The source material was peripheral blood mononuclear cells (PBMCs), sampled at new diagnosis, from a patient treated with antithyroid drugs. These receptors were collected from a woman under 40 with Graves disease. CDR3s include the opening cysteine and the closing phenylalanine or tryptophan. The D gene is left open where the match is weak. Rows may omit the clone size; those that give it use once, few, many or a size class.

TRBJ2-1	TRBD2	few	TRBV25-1	TGTGCCAGCAGTATTAGCGGGAGGGTCTCCTACAATGAGCAGTTCTTC	CASSISGRVSYNEQFF
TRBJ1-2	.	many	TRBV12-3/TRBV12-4	TGTGCCAGCAGTTCCAGGGGCGGGGGTGACTATGGCTACACCTTC	CASSSRGGGDYGYTF
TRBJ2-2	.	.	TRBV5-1	TGCGCCAGCGGACCCCTAGCGTCGGGGAACACCGGGGAGCTGTTTTTT	CASGPLASGNTGELFF
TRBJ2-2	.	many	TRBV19	TGTGCCAGTAGTACGCAGAGTTGGACACTTAACACCGGGGAGCTGTTTTTT	CASSTQSWTLNTGELFF
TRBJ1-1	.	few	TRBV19	TGTGCCAGTAGTATGGCAGGGAGGATGAACACTGAAGCTTTCTTT	CASSMAGRMNTEAFF
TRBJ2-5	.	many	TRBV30	TGTGCCTGGAGTCACGGCAGGGCCAAACAAGAGACCCAGTACTTC	CAWSHGRAKQETQYF
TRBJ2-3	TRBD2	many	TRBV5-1	TGCGCCAGTACGACTAGCGGGCTCACAGATACGCAGTATTTT	CASTTSGLTDTQYF
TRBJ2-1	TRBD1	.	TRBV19	TGTGCCAGTAGTACGGACAGGCCCGTTCACAATGAGCAGTTCTTC	CASSTDRPVHNEQFF
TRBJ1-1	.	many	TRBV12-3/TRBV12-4	TGTGCCAGCAGTTTAGGGGAACCGGATGGGAGCACTGAAGCTTTCTTT	CASSLGEPDGSTEAFF
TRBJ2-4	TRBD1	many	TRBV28	TGTGCCAGCAGTTTATTTCGGAGGGACAGGGGAGCCAAAAACATTCAGTACTTC	CASSLFRRDRGAKNIQYF
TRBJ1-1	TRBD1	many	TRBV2	TGTGCCAGCAGTGAGGTGACAGGGCGTTCATGGAACACTGAAGCTTTCTTT	CASSEVTGRSWNTEAFF
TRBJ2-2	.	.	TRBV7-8	TGTGCCAGCAGCTTAGCTTTCCGCGGGACACGGGGCCCCGGGGAGCTGTTTTTT	CASSLAFRGTRGPGELFF
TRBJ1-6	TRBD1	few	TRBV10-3	TGTGCCATCAGTGAACCCCGGGACAGGGAAGAATCACCCCTCCACTTT	CAISEPRDREESPLHF
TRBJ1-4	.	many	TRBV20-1	TGCAGTGCTAGTCAGAACAGGGACGGGGGAAAACTGTTTTTT	CSASQNRDGGKLFF
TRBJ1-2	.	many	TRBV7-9	TGTGCCAGCAGCTTACTGACATCTAACTATGGCTACACCTTC	CASSLLTSNYGYTF
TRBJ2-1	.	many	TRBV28	TGTGCCAGCAGTTTAGGATGGGGTAGAGAGGCCGGCTCCTACAATGAGCAGTTCTTC	CASSLGWGREAGSYNEQFF
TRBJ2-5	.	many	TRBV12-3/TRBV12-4	TGTGCCAGCAGTTTTAACTTCGAGGGAAAAGAGACCCAGTACTTC	CASSFNFEGKETQYF
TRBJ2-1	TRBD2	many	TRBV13	TGTGCCAGCAGCCGAGGGGGGGCTAGCGGGAGGAATCGCGAGCAGTTCTTC	CASSRGGASGRNREQFF
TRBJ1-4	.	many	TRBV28	TGTGCCAGCAGTCTCCCCTTCAGGCCCGAGGGTGAAAAACTGTTTTTT	CASSLPFRPEGEKLFF
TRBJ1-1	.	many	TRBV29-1	TGCAGCGTTGAAGAGGGGGGGAACACTGAAGCTTTCTTT	CSVEEGGNTEAFF
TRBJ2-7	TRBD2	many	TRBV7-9	TGTGCCAGCAGCCCCCGGGTCCCGTACCCCGGGGCGGGAGTCGCCGAGCAGTACTTC	CASSPRVPYPGAGVAEQYF
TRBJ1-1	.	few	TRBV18	TGTGCCAGCTCACCGCGAGGGGAATTGAACACTGAAGCTTTCTTT	CASSPRGELNTEAFF
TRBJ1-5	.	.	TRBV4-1	TGCGCCAGCAGCCAAGATGCGGGTCCGGGGGGCAATCAGCCCCAGCATTTT	CASSQDAGPGGNQPQHF
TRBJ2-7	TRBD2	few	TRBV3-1	TGTGCCAGCAGCCGTCGGACTAGCGGACTTAGGAGGGAGCAGTACTTC	CASSRRTSGLRREQYF
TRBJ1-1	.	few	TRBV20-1	TGCAGTGCTATAAGGGGCGCTACTGAAGCTTTCTTT	CSAIRGATEAFF
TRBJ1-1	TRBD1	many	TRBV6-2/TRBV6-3	TGTGCCAGCAGGACAGGGGGCTACGGCTTGAGCGTTAGGACCACTGAAGCTTTCTTT	CASRTGGYGLSVRTTEAFF
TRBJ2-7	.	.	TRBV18	TGTGCCAGCTCACCACGGACGGGGGACCTCTACGAGCGGTACTTC	CASSPRTGDLYERYF
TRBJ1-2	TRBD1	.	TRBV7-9	TGTGCCAGCAGCTTAAGCACCGGGACAGGAGCCTATGGCTACACCTTC	CASSLSTGTGAYGYTF
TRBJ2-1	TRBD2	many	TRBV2	TGTGCCAGCACCCCTCTCCCGGGACTAGCGGGAGGAGGAGCCTACAATGAGCAGTTCTTC	CASTPLPGLAGGGAYNEQFF
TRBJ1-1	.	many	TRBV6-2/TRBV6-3	TGTGCCAGCAGCCGCAAGGTGACAGGACTTCTAGGGGAGGCTTTCTTT	CASSRKVTGLLGEAFF
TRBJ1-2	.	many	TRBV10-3	TGTGCCATCAGTGAACAGGAAGCCAATGGCTACACCTTC	CAISEQEANGYTF
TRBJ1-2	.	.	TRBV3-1	TGTGCCAGCAGCCAAGTGGGCAGGCAGTTGGCCTTC	CASSQVGRQLAF
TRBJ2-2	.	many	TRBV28	TGTGCCAGCAGCTTGGCAGGGACCGGGGAGCTGTTTTTT	CASSLAGTGELFF
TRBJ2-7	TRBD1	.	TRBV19	TGTGCCAGTAGTTCAGACAGGGAAGGACGCGAGCAGTACTTT	CASSSDREGREQYF
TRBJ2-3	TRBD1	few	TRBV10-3	TGTGCCATCAGTGGTACAGGGGGCCAAGATACGCAGTATTTT	CAISGTGGQDTQYF
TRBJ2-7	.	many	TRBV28	TGTGCCAGCAGTTACCACATGATACCGGTGGCAGGGCAGTACTTC	CASSYHMIPVAGQYF
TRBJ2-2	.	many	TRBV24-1	TGTGCCACCAGTGATTTGGGGGAGGACCCGAACACCGGGGAGCTGTTTTTT	CATSDLGEDPNTGELFF
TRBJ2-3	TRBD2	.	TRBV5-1	TGCGCCAGCAGCTTGGCCGGGACTAATGTTCTTGGCACAGATACGCAGTATTTT	CASSLAGTNVLGTDTQYF
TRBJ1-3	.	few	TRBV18	TGTGCCAGCTCACTATCCAACACAGGGGGAAACACCATATATTTT	CASSLSNTGGNTIYF
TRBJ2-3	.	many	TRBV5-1	TGCGCCAGCAGCTTAACAGGGTCGCGAGATACGCAGTATTTT	CASSLTGSRDTQYF
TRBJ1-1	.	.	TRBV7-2	TGTGCCAGCAGCCGTATGCAGGGACTGGGTGAAGCTTTCTTT	CASSRMQGLGEAFF
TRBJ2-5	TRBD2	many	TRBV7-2	TGTGCCAGCAGTCACGGGGGACTAGCGGGAGGACGAGAGACCCAGTACTTC	CASSHGGLAGGRETQYF
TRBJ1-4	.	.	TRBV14	TGTGCCAGCAGCCAACACAATAACAGAGCAACTAATGAAAAACTGTTTTTT	CASSQHNNRATNEKLFF